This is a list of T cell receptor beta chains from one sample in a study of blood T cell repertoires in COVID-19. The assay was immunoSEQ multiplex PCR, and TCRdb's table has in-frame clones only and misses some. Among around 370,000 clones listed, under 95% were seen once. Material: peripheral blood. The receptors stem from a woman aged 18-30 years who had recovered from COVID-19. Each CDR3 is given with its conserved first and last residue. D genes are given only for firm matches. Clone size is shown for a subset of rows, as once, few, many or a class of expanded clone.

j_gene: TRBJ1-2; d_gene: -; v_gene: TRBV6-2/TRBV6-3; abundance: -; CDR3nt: TGTGCCAGCAGTTTCGCAGGACGGAGGAGTGCGGACACCTTC; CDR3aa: CASSFAGRRSADTF
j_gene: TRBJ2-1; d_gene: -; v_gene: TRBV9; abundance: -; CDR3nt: TGTGCCAGCAGCGCTGGCAGGCCGGAGCAGTTCTTC; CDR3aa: CASSAGRPEQFF
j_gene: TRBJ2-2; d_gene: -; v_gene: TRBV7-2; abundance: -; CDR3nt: TGTGCCAGCAGCTTGACAGTTAACACCGGGGAGCTGTTTTTT; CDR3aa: CASSLTVNTGELFF
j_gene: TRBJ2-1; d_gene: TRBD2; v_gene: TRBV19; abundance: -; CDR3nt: TGTGCCAGTAGTTTGGCGGGAGCGAATGAGCAGTTCTTC; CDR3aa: CASSLAGANEQFF
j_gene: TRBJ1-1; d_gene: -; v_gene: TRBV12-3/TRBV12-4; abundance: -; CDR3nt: TGTGCCAGCAAGCTAGGCTCCCGCACTGAAGCTTTCTTT; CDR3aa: CASKLGSRTEAFF
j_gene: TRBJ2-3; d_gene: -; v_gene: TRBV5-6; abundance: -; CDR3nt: TGTGCCAGCAGCCACGCGGGACTTTTCACAGATACGCAGTATTTT; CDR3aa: CASSHAGLFTDTQYF
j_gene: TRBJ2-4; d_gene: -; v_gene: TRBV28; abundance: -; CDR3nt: TGTGCCAGCAGCAAAGGACTATTAGGTATTCAGTACTTC; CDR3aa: CASSKGLLGIQYF
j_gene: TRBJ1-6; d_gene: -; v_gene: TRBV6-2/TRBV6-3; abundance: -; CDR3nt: TGTGCCAGCAGTGAGACCGGGAATAATAATTCACCCCTCCACTTT; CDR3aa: CASSETGNNNSPLHF
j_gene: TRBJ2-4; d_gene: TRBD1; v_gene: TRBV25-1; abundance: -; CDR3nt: TGTGCCAGCAGTGCAGTCCTCGACAGGGGGACCTTAGACATTCAGTACTTC; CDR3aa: CASSAVLDRGTLDIQYF
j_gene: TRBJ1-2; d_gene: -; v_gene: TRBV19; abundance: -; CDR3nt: TGTGCCAGTACCCCGGACAGTCGAGTCTATGGCTACACCTTC; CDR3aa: CASTPDSRVYGYTF
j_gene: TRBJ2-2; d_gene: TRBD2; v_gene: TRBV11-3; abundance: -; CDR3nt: TGTGCCAGCAGCTTAGATACTAGCGGAAGGAACACCGGGGAGCTGTTTTTT; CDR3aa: CASSLDTSGRNTGELFF
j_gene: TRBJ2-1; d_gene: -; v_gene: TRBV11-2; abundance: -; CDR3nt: TGTGCCAGCAGCTTATCCCGTAGCGGCATACCCGGCTACAATGAGCAGTTCTTC; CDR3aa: CASSLSRSGIPGYNEQFF
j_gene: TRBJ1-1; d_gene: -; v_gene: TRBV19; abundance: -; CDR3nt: TGTGCCAGTAGTATTCACAGGAACACTGAAGCTTTCTTT; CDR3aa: CASSIHRNTEAFF
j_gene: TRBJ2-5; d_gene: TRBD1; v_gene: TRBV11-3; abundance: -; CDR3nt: TGTGCCAGCAGCTCCAGCGTAACGTTAGGGGGCCCTGGAAAGACCCAGTACTTC; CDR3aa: CASSSSVTLGGPGKTQYF
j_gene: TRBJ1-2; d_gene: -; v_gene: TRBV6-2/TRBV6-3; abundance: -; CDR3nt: TGTGCCAGCAGCCCACTATCTCCAGAGGTCTATGGCTACACCTTC; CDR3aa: CASSPLSPEVYGYTF
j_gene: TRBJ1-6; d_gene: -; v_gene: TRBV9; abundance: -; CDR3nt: TGTGCCAGCAGTCGAAATGGGGGGAGCTCCTATAATTCACCCCTCCACTTT; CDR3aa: CASSRNGGSSYNSPLHF
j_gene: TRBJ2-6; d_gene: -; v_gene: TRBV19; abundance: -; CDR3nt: TGTGCCAGTAATGAGGGAACTGGGGCCAACGTCCTGACTTTC; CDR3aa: CASNEGTGANVLTF
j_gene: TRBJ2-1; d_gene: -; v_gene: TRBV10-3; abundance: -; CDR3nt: TGTGCCATCAGTGAGTCTGGGGACTTCGGTTACAATGAGCAGTTCTTC; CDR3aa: CAISESGDFGYNEQFF
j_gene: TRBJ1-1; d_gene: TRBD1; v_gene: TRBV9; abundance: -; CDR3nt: TGTGCCAGCAGCGACGGACAGGGGAACACTGAAGCTTTCTTT; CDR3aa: CASSDGQGNTEAFF
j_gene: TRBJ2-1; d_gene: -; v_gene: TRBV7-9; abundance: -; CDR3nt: TGTGCCAGCAGTTTCAAATCCGAACGGAATGAGCAGTTCTTC; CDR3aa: CASSFKSERNEQFF
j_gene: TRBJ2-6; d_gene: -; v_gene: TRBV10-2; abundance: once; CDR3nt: TGCGCCAGCAGACAAAGTCCCTTCTCTGGGGCCAACGTCCTGACTTTC; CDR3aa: CASRQSPFSGANVLTF
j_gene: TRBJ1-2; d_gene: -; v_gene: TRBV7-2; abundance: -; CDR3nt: TGTGTGATGGAGGCTAACTATGGCTACACCTTC; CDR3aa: CVMEANYGYTF
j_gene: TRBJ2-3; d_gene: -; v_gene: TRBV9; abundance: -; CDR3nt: TGTGCCAGCAGCGTAGGCAGGGGATGGGATACGCAGTATTTT; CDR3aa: CASSVGRGWDTQYF
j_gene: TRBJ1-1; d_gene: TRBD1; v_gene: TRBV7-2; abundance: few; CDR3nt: TGTGCCAGCAGCACCGAGGACAGGGAGAAAGCTTTCTTT; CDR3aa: CASSTEDREKAFF
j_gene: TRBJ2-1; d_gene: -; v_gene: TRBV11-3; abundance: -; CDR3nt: TGTGCCAGCAGCTTAGAGGTCTTAGCTTTCGATGAGCAGTTCTTC; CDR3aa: CASSLEVLAFDEQFF